Sequencing of this T cell receptor (beta chain) was carried out in a study of OX40 agonist ivuxolimab in advanced cancers. Turning to the overall study: Ivuxolimab, which targeted the costimulatory receptor OX40 (CD134), was an agonistic, fully human IgG2 monoclonal antibody. Intravenous ivuxolimab was administered to patients every 2 weeks at six dose levels: 0.01, 0.1, 0.3, 1.5, 3 and 10 mg/kg. Of the approximately 54 dose-escalation patients, hepatocellular carcinoma was present in some 19, melanoma in roughly 15, renal cell carcinoma in 9 and head and neck cancer in 9. A male proportion of around 81% and a mean age of approximately 62 years, ranging from roughly 20 to 80, were recorded for the dose-escalation cohort. Patients were allowed to have had prior anti-PD-1, anti-PD-L1 or anti-CTLA-4 therapy, and 40% to 45% of the dose-escalation patients had previously received checkpoint inhibitors. Three dose-escalation patients achieved partial responses, one with hepatocellular carcinoma and two with cutaneous melanoma. Peripheral TCRbeta sequencing aimed to test whether ivuxolimab altered TCR sequence diversity and caused clonal T-cell expansion. The paper covers the monotherapy dose-escalation part of the phase I ivuxolimab trial, which included N of about 51 patients.

For sequencing of the TCRbeta CDR3 region, genomic DNA was extracted from the sorted cells. The immunoSEQ Assay was used for sequencing of TCRbeta CDR3 regions. TCRdb holds this immuneACCESS table with in-frame rearrangements only. Some clones are missing; in checked studies, unresolved V genes explain under half, and the rest has no known cause. The sample profile shows about 60,000 clones; roughly 93% of them were found once. About 19% of the sample rests with the top ten. The full study reports these points: Low levels of normalized T-cell clonal expansion were also seen in some patients who did not respond. At doses of 0.1 to 3.0 mg/kg, clonal expansion of both CD4+ and CD8+ blood T cells was observed from baseline to week 6. On average, CD8+ T cells showed more expanded clones than CD4+ T cells after ivuxolimab. In the 0.1-3.0 mg/kg groups, partial responders were among the patients with the lowest normalized peripheral clonal expansion, particularly in CD8+ T cells. Antigen specificity was not determined for the clonally expanded peripheral T cells.

Patients with autoimmune disease history or receiving systemic immunosuppression were excluded from the trial. In every dose cohort, peripheral blood was drawn for TCR sequencing at baseline, cycle 4 day 1, and cycle 7 day 1. The samples were taken from a phase I, first-in-human, multicenter, open-label dose-escalation trial of ivuxolimab. The trial enrolled adults with locally advanced or metastatic head and neck squamous cell, hepatocellular, melanoma or renal cell carcinoma. Before TCR sequencing, CD4+ T cells and CD8+ T cells from peripheral blood were sorted into separate populations. Regarding this clone: The clone's antigen remains unknown. No qualities accompany the bases; no much larger clone lies one base away.

The CDR3 sequence holds 15 residues, the cysteine and phenylalanine included. The kept DNA is CDR3 alone, 45 bases in frame from the first base. V lost 4 bases and J lost 5 bases, and the count of bases not matched to a germline gene is 3. CDR1 and CDR2, per the germline V gene, are SGHTA and FQGTGA. The material sequenced was CD4+ or CD8+ T cells sorted from blood, taken in a trial of the OX40 agonist ivuxolimab. This receptor was obtained from an adult with an advanced solid tumor such as melanoma, head and neck, liver or kidney cancer. The chain couples TRBV7-3 to TRBJ2-5; 14 nucleotides in the junction match TRBD2. The DNA is as follows: TGTGCCAGCAGCTATGGGACTAGCGGGAGCGAGACCCAGTACTTC. This translates into CASSYGTSGSETQYF. With the portions outside the CDR3 filled from the reference TRBV7-3 and TRBJ2-5 genes, the complete variable region becomes GAGVSQTPSNKVTEKGKYVELRCDPISGHTALYWYRQSLGQGPEFLIYFQGTGAADDSGLPNDRFFAVRPEGSVSTLKIQRTERGDSAVYLCASSYGTSGSETQYFGPGTRLLVL.